These 24 T cell receptor beta chains originate from one sample sequenced in a study of T cell repertoires in cytomegalovirus infection. The antigens of these receptors remain unknown. Using its own MiXCR run on the reads, TCRdb lists one record per CDR3 protein. The sample records some 800,000 distinct CDR3 sequences, 25% to 35% being singletons. The material sequenced was cultured CD8+ T cells from PBMCs, taken from culture after CMV antigen stimulation. The receptor source for this set is a human donor in good health (CMV status not recorded). Some clones in this sample may be carry-over from other donors' samples.

V and J are TRBV7-9 and TRBJ1-1, with D perhaps matching TRBD1 (5 bases). V dropped 1 base and J dropped 3 bases, with 21 bases sitting between them. CDR1 and CDR2 from the germline V gene are SEHNR and FQNEAQ (reference sequence). This CDR3 region has 18 residues. DNA for the CDR3: TGTGCCAGCAGCTTAGGCGGGGGATGGGCGGGACCCGACACTGAAGCTTTCTTT. Amino acid sequence: CASSLGGGWAGPDTEAFF.

The chain employs TRBV4-1 and TRBJ2-3; the match to TRBD2 covers 11 bases. Unmatched junction bases numbered 5, after V lost 1 base and J lost 2 bases. The CDR3 runs 17 residues. Germline V CDR1 and CDR2: MGHRA, YSYEKL. The CDR3 region has the DNA TGCGCCAGCAGCCAAGTACTAGCGGGGGACAACACAGATACGCAGTATTTT. Protein product: CASSQVLAGDNTDTQYF.

This chain uses TRBV6-2 or TRBV6-3 with TRBJ2-7; weak D call: TRBD2 (6 bases). Germline values: CDR1 MNHEY, CDR2 SVGEGT. The CDR3 has 15 amino acids. The V end lost 2 bases, the J end lost 3 bases, and 14 bases lay between the germline ends. This CDR3 is CASSYLLGGNYEQYV. The CDR3 bases are TGTGCCAGCAGTTACCTTCTGGGGGGAAACTACGAGCAGTACGTC.

The chain carries TRBV4-1 and TRBJ2-2; tentatively, D is TRBD1 (5 bases). CDR1 is MGHRA and CDR2 is YSYEKL in the germline V gene. Trimming took off 4 bases at V and 5 bases at J, with 11 bases between the two ends. This CDR3 is 14 amino acids long. CDR3 protein: CASSLGHGTGELFF. CDR3 DNA sequence: TGCGCCAGCAGCCTCGGACACGGAACCGGGGAGCTGTTTTTT.

This chain joins TRBV20-1 and TRBJ1-1, with a weak D call TRBD1 (5 bases). Trimming took off 6 bases at V and 11 bases at J, with 16 bases between the two ends. The CDR3 loop spans 11 amino acids. Germline lookup yields CDR1 DFQATT and CDR2 SNEGSKA (reference sequence). The CDR3: CSAAREWEAFF. CDR3 nucleotide sequence: TGCAGTGCGGCCAGGGAGTGGGAGGCTTTCTTT.

The J gene is TRBJ2-1, the V gene TRBV5-1, with TRBD2 matching over 11 bases. The CDR3 loop spans 16 amino acids. Losses at the gene ends were 4 bases for V and 10 bases for J; bases not matched to a gene: 13. The V gene's germline CDR1 is SGHRS and CDR2 YFSETQ. The CDR3: CASSGVAGGPQGEQFF. CDR3 nucleotide sequence: TGCGCCAGCAGCGGGGTAGCGGGGGGGCCACAAGGCGAGCAGTTCTTC.

The chain combines TRBV19 with TRBJ1-1, with 11 bases aligning to TRBD1. V shed 11 bases, J shed 5 bases, and the junction held 4 bases outside the gene matches. Germline loops: CDR1 LNHDA, CDR2 SQIVND (reference sequence). This CDR3 has 12 residues. Here the CDR3 DNA reads TGTGCCGTCCGGGACAGGGGGACTGAAGCTTTCTTT. This encodes CAVRDRGTEAFF. Based on the CDR3 plus reference TRBV19 and TRBJ1-1, the full variable domain is DGGITQSPKYLFRKEGQNVTLSCEQNLNHDAMYWYRQDPGQGLRLIYYSQIVNDFQKGDIAEGYSVSREKKESFPLTVTSAQKNPTAFYLCAVRDRGTEAFFGQGTRLTVV.

The chain carries TRBV7-6 and TRBJ2-2; TRBD2 aligns across 13 bases. Germline loops: CDR1 SGHVS, CDR2 FNYEAQ. The CDR3 consists of 18 residues. V shed 5 bases and J 2 bases; nucleotides not matched to a gene: 8. CDR3 residues: CASSPRTSGGPNTGELFF. The DNA for the CDR3 is TGTGCCAGCAGCCCTCGGACTAGCGGGGGCCCTAACACCGGGGAGCTGTTTTTT.

The chain combines TRBV4-3 with TRBJ2-1; TRBD2 aligns across 8 bases. Germline V lookup: CDR1 LGHNA, CDR2 YSLEER. CDR3 length equals 17 residues. The V gene end was trimmed by 0 bases and the J gene end by 3 bases; junction bases not matched to a gene: 7. The CDR3 nucleotides read TGCGCCAGCAGCCAAGATTCGGTTGCGGGGGGCTACAATGAGCAGTTCTTC. This translates into CASSQDSVAGGYNEQFF.

V is TRBV10-3 and J is TRBJ1-2, with TRBD1 matching 10 bases. Germline CDR1 and CDR2: ENHRY and SYGVKD. J lost 10 bases, V lost 8 bases, and 19 bases had no gene match. The CDR3 runs to 16 residues. The CDR3 loop reads CAILTRDRGKENDYTF. The CDR3 region has the DNA TGTGCCATCCTTACCCGGGACAGGGGTAAGGAAAATGACTACACCTTC.

The V gene is TRBV19, the J gene TRBJ2-7, with D possibly matching TRBD2 (6 bases). Germline CDR1 reads LNHDA; CDR2 reads SQIVND (reference sequence). CDR3 size: 14 residues. The V end was cut by 5 bases, the J end by 1 base, with 12 bases between. The CDR3 loop reads CASSPGGPSYEQYF. Here the CDR3 DNA reads TGTGCCAGTAGTCCCGGGGGACCTTCCTACGAGCAGTACTTC.

At least ten counts were recorded for this clonotype. Here the CDR3 DNA reads TGCGCCAGCAGCCAATATTCACTAGCGGGGAACCAAGAGACCCAGTACTTC. It encodes CASSQYSLAGNQETQYF. The chain employs TRBV4-1 and TRBJ2-5; TRBD2 matches 10 bases. The CDR3 is made up of 17 amino acids. The germline V gene encodes CDR1 MGHRA and CDR2 YSYEKL. J gave up 0 bases and V 2 bases, and 6 bases lay outside the gene matches.

The CDR3 protein is CASSITGLNTEAFF. CDR3 DNA sequence: TGTGCCAGCAGTATAACAGGGCTTAACACTGAAGCTTTCTTT. This rearrangement joins TRBV27 to TRBJ1-1; D might be TRBD1 (6 bases). The germline gives CDR1 MNHEY, CDR2 SMNVEV (reference sequence). V was cut by 5 bases and J by 2 bases, with 12 bases left in between. CDR3 length: 14 residues.

This clonotype was detected only a few times. The rearrangement uses TRBV27 and TRBJ2-7; TRBD1 might be the D (5 bases). The CDR3 has 14 amino acids. Germline lookup yields CDR1 MNHEY and CDR2 SMNVEV (reference sequence). V was cut by 4 bases and J by 3 bases, with 13 bases left in between. Here the CDR3 reads CASSWGPAGYEQYV. The CDR3 DNA is TGTGCCAGCAGTTGGGGCCCGGCAGGCTACGAGCAGTACGTC.

The gene calls are TRBV7-9 and TRBJ2-5; D not certain. CDR1 and CDR2 from the germline V gene are SEHNR and FQNEAQ (reference sequence). The V and J ends lost 0 bases and 5 bases respectively, with 10 bases between them. The CDR3 is 14 amino acids. The CDR3 DNA sequence: TGTGCCAGCAGCTTAGCACAGCCCCGGGAGACCCAGTACTTC. Protein sequence: CASSLAQPRETQYF.

The genes are TRBV19 and TRBJ1-1; 7 bases align to TRBD1. This CDR3 is built from 15 residues. The trim removed 6 bases at V and 1 base at J, leaving 8 bases unmatched. CDR1 is LNHDA, CDR2 SQIVND, per germline (reference sequence). As DNA, the CDR3 is TGTGCCAGTAGCGCCTATGGGACAGAGAACACTGAAGCTTTCTTT. Encoded protein: CASSAYGTENTEAFF.

This clonotype has just one count. One base away lies a much larger clone, so this may be a sequencing read error. The genes are TRBV7-6 and TRBJ2-1; TRBD2 aligns across 9 bases. This CDR3 contains 16 residues. The germline CDR1 and CDR2 sequences are SGHVS and FNYEAQ. The CDR3 sequence: CASSSLAGEAYYEQFF. For the CDR3, the DNA is TGTGCCAGCAGCTCCTTAGCGGGGGAAGCCTACTATGAGCAGTTCTTC.

This chain joins TRBV15 and TRBJ2-1; no firm D call. The ends were cut back, 5 bases at V and 1 base at J, with 12 bases in the middle. The CDR3 is made up of 15 amino acids. Germline V lookup: CDR1 LNHNV, CDR2 YYDKDF (reference sequence). This CDR3 reads CATSPTWGSYNEQFF. In nucleotides, the CDR3 is TGTGCCACCAGCCCAACATGGGGTTCCTACAATGAGCAGTTCTTC.

The chain carries TRBV7-2 and TRBJ2-1; either TRBD1 or TRBD2 may supply D (5 bases each). Germline assignment: CDR1 SGHTA and CDR2 FQGNSA. Trimming took off 5 bases at V and 0 bases at J, with 17 bases between the two ends. There are 17 residues in the CDR3. As DNA, the CDR3 is TGTGCCAGCAGCGGGGGTTTATCCTTCAGCTCCTACAATGAGCAGTTCTTC. Encoded protein: CASSGGLSFSSYNEQFF.

For the CDR3, the DNA is TGTGCCAGCAGTGACTCGGGCAGGGGGCTTGAGTATGGCTACACCTTC. It specifies CASSDSGRGLEYGYTF. The chain is built from TRBV6-4 and TRBJ1-2; 8 nucleotides match TRBD1. Looked up from germline, CDR1 is MRHNA and CDR2 is SNTAGT. Germline trimming cut 0 bases from V and 5 bases from J; bases unmatched to any gene: 8. The length of the CDR3 is 16 residues.

This clonotype was recorded at least ten times. This chain connects TRBV7-8 to TRBJ2-1, with TRBD2 matching over 11 bases. The CDR3 is 16 residues long. The germline V gene has CDR1 SGHVS and CDR2 FQNEAQ. Trimming removed 0 bases from V and 8 bases from J; junction bases left unmatched: 6. The CDR3 bases are TGTGCCAGCAGCTTAGCGTATAGCGGGGGGGTAGATGAGCAGTTCTTC. It specifies CASSLAYSGGVDEQFF. The entire variable domain, with the rest obtained from reference TRBV7-8 and TRBJ2-1, is as follows: GAGVSQSPRYKVAKRGQDVALRCDPISGHVSLFWYQQALGQGPEFLTYFQNEAQLDKSGLPSDRFFAERPEGSVSTLKIQRTQQEDSAVYLCASSLAYSGGVDEQFFGPGTRLTVL.

This clonotype occurred a few times. This chain connects TRBV20-1 to TRBJ2-5; 8 nucleotides align to TRBD2. CDR3 length: 16 residues. V shed 0 bases and J 2 bases; nucleotides not matched to a gene: 8. Germline V lookup: CDR1 DFQATT, CDR2 SNEGSKA (reference sequence). The CDR3: CSARDRELAVQETQYF. The CDR3 nucleotides read TGCAGTGCTAGAGATCGGGAACTAGCGGTTCAAGAGACCCAGTACTTC.

The V and J genes are TRBV7-4 and TRBJ2-7, with TRBD2 as a possible D gene (5 bases). The germline V and J ends were trimmed by 8 bases and 0 bases, with 11 bases remaining between them. The CDR3 runs 13 residues. Germline V gene lookup returns CDR1 SGHVT and CDR2 SQSDAQ. The DNA for the CDR3 is TGTGCCAGCCAAAGCGGAAACTCCTACGAGCAGTACGTC. It is translated as CASQSGNSYEQYV.

The chain couples TRBV27 to TRBJ2-1, with 7 bases that match TRBD1. The germline gives CDR1 MNHEY, CDR2 SMNVEV (reference sequence). CDR3 size: 14 residues. V trimming: 3 bases; J trimming: 8 bases; junction bases outside the gene matches: 7. The DNA of the CDR3 is TGTGCCAGCAGTTTGCCAGGGGGTCTGGATGAGCAGTTCTTC. Amino acid sequence: CASSLPGGLDEQFF.